One and the same sample provided the 28 T cell receptor beta chains below, sequenced in a study of radiation and T cells in renal cell carcinoma. Sequencing was performed with immunoSEQ multiplex PCR; in TCRdb, only in-frame clones are kept and a portion is missing. The sample yields about 150,000 clones, about 91% seen once. Time point: blood 2 weeks post-SBRT. The treatment is: 15 Gy SBRT to primary tumor, nephrectomy 4 weeks later. The sequencing used blood, collected from a patient whose treatment included radiotherapy and nephrectomy. These receptors came from a woman aged 45-60 years with renal cell carcinoma.

This clone was counted at least ten times. The V call is TRBV10-3, the J call TRBJ1-2, with D unclear. In germline, CDR1 is ENHRY, CDR2 SYGVKD. V gave up 4 bases and J gave up 6 bases, with 9 bases separating them. CDR3 size: 12 residues. CDR3 DNA sequence: TGTGCCATCAGTGGTCCTAAGGATGGCTACACCTTC. Translated, it gives CAISGPKDGYTF.

This clone was found a few times. V gene TRBV28 combines with J gene TRBJ2-3, with D possibly matching TRBD2 (7 bases). V gave up 6 bases and J gave up 5 bases, with 15 bases separating them. Germline loops: CDR1 MDHEN, CDR2 SYDVKM. CDR3 length: 14 amino acids. CDR3 bases: TGTGCCAGCAGAGGGCGGGGGCCCAGAGATACGCAGTATTTT. This gives the protein CASRGRGPRDTQYF.

This chain links TRBV2 with TRBJ1-5; possible D gene TRBD1, 6 bases. Trimming pared 5 bases from V and 5 bases from J, leaving 16 bases between. Germline V gene lookup returns CDR1 SNHLY and CDR2 FYNNEI. CDR3 length: 15 amino acids. Written as DNA, the CDR3 is TGTGCCAGCAGTCCAATACAGGGATACGATCAGCCCCAGCATTTT. As protein: CASSPIQGYDQPQHF. The full variable domain, in which reference TRBV2 and TRBJ1-5 provide the parts outside the CDR3, is EPEVTQTPSHQVTQMGQEVILRCVPISNHLYFYWYRQILGQKVEFLVSFYNNEISEKSEIFDDQFSVERPDGSNFTLKIRSTKLEDSAMYFCASSPIQGYDQPQHFGDGTRLSIL.

A single count supports this clone. The V gene is TRBV14, the J gene TRBJ2-5, with 9 nucleotides matching TRBD1. After removal of 4 bases from V and 5 bases from J, the junction contained 8 bases not matched to a gene. This CDR3 region has 15 residues. Germline CDR1 and CDR2: SGHDN and FVKESK. CDR3 amino acids: CASSPGDRVRETQYF. The CDR3 nucleotides are TGTGCCAGCAGCCCGGGGGACAGGGTTCGGGAGACCCAGTACTTC.

This clone showed up just once. The rearrangement joins TRBV7-2 to TRBJ2-1; the D is unclear. Germline-derived CDR1 and CDR2 are SGHTA and FQGNSA. This CDR3 has 14 amino acids. Trimming pared 1 base from V and 2 bases from J, leaving 6 bases between. CDR3 sequence: CASSLELAYNEQFF. CDR3 nucleotides: TGTGCCAGCAGCTTAGAACTCGCCTACAATGAGCAGTTCTTC.

The chain carries TRBV5-1 and TRBJ2-3; 14 bases map to TRBD2. CDR1 and CDR2 from the germline V gene are SGHRS and YFSETQ. Unmatched junction bases numbered 2, after V lost 3 bases and J lost 5 bases. The CDR3 totals 15 residues. CDR3 protein: CASSWGLAGVDTQYF. CDR3 DNA sequence: TGCGCCAGCAGCTGGGGACTAGCGGGGGTAGATACGCAGTATTTT.

This clone was found once. This chain joins TRBV5-1 and TRBJ1-1; TRBD1 agrees at 7 bases. With 1 base clipped from V and 1 base from J, the junction kept 4 bases outside the gene matches. This CDR3 region has 15 residues. Germline V gene lookup returns CDR1 SGHRS and CDR2 YFSETQ. CDR3: CASSLFAGGNTEAFF. The DNA for the CDR3 is TGCGCCAGCAGCTTGTTCGCAGGGGGGAACACTGAAGCTTTCTTT.

The CDR3 nucleotides are TGCGCCAGCAGCCCGCGGTGGACTAGCGGGGTCTCCTACGAGCAGTACTTC. It translates to CASSPRWTSGVSYEQYF. This sequence joins TRBV5-1 and TRBJ2-7; the match to TRBD2 covers 12 bases. V was pared by 4 bases and J by 0 bases, with 8 bases of the junction left unmatched. The CDR3 consists of 17 residues. Germline-derived CDR1 and CDR2 are SGHRS and YFSETQ.

This chain joins TRBV6-1 and TRBJ1-2; 10 bases match TRBD1. The CDR3 runs 13 residues. Germline V gene sequence: CDR1 MNHNS, CDR2 SASEGT. The trim removed 3 bases at V and 14 bases at J, leaving 9 bases unmatched. The CDR3 here is CASSDRDRGAGTF. As DNA, the CDR3 is TGTGCCAGCAGTGATCGGGACAGGGGAGCTGGAACCTTC.

The chain couples TRBV6-1 to TRBJ1-4; D remains ambiguous. Trimming shortened V by 8 bases and J by 3 bases, and 13 bases separated the two germline ends. The CDR3 runs 14 residues. Germline assignment: CDR1 MNHNS and CDR2 SASEGT. CDR3 in amino acids: CASRVASANEKLFF. For the CDR3, the DNA is TGTGCCAGCCGAGTTGCTTCGGCTAATGAAAAACTGTTTTTT.

CDR3 sequence: CASRGAGESYGYTF. The CDR3 DNA follows: TGTGCCAGCCGAGGGGCGGGGGAAAGCTATGGCTACACCTTC. The chain uses TRBV19 and TRBJ1-2; perhaps TRBD1 as D (5 bases). V was trimmed by 9 bases and J by 4 bases, leaving 18 bases between them. CDR3 length: 14 amino acids. Germline loops: CDR1 LNHDA, CDR2 SQIVND (reference sequence).

The chain combines TRBV10-1 with TRBJ1-1; D remains ambiguous. This CDR3 contains 15 residues. Germline V lookup: CDR1 WNHNN, CDR2 SYGVQD (reference sequence). Trimming cost V 0 bases and J 3 bases, with 11 bases left between them. Here the CDR3 reads CASSESAGRDTEAFF. CDR3 in DNA: TGCGCCAGCAGTGAGTCTGCGGGTAGGGACACTGAAGCTTTCTTT.

This rearrangement joins TRBV19 to TRBJ1-1; 7 nucleotides match TRBD1. With 8 bases clipped from V and 0 bases from J, the junction kept 6 bases outside the gene matches. Germline CDR1 reads LNHDA; CDR2 reads SQIVND (reference sequence). This CDR3 spans 14 amino acids. The CDR3 here is CASEKTGLNTEAFF. The CDR3 coding sequence is TGTGCCAGTGAAAAGACAGGGTTGAACACTGAAGCTTTCTTT. Supplemented by reference TRBV19 and TRBJ1-1, the full variable domain reads DGGITQSPKYLFRKEGQNVTLSCEQNLNHDAMYWYRQDPGQGLRLIYYSQIVNDFQKGDIAEGYSVSREKKESFPLTVTSAQKNPTAFYLCASEKTGLNTEAFFGQGTRLTVV.

The rearrangement uses TRBV11-2 and TRBJ2-7; 9 bases are shared with TRBD1. The J segment lost 5 bases and the V segment lost 5 bases, leaving 13 bases of the junction unmatched. The germline V gene has CDR1 SGHAT and CDR2 FQNNGV. CDR3 length equals 16 residues. CDR3 sequence reads: CASSPTVWDRADEQYF. CDR3 nucleotides: TGTGCCAGCAGCCCCACGGTTTGGGACAGGGCCGACGAGCAGTACTTC.

The chain couples TRBV14 to TRBJ2-3, with TRBD2 matching 7 bases. The CDR3 contains 14 residues. The germline V gene has CDR1 SGHDN and CDR2 FVKESK. The V gene end was trimmed by 4 bases and the J gene end by 3 bases; junction bases not matched to a gene: 4. CDR3 in DNA: TGTGCCAGCAGCCGCGGGAGTTTTACAGATACGCAGTATTTT. Residues: CASSRGSFTDTQYF. Variable domain in full (rest from reference TRBV14 and TRBJ2-3): EAGVTQFPSHSVIEKGQTVTLRCDPISGHDNLYWYRRVMGKEIKFLLHFVKESKQDESGMPNNRFLAERTGGTYSTLKVQPAELEDSGVYFCASSRGSFTDTQYFGPGTRLTVL.

The chain uses TRBV19 and TRBJ2-3; TRBD2 agrees at 11 bases. Germline assignment: CDR1 LNHDA and CDR2 SQIVND (reference sequence). The V gene end was trimmed by 1 base and the J gene end by 2 bases; junction bases not matched to a gene: 5. The CDR3 sequence is 17 residues long. In DNA, the CDR3 is TGTGCCAGTAGTATAGCTCTAGCGGGGGGTTCCACAGATACGCAGTATTTT. Translated: CASSIALAGGSTDTQYF.

CDR3 loop: CASSLAFLGSDNQPQHF. CDR3 in DNA: TGTGCCAGCAGCTTAGCGTTCTTGGGCAGCGATAATCAGCCCCAGCATTTT. The chain is built from TRBV7-9 and TRBJ1-5, with D uncertain. CDR3 length equals 17 residues. Germline CDR1 and CDR2: SEHNR and FQNEAQ (reference sequence). The V end was cut by 0 bases, the J end by 4 bases, with 16 bases between.

The chain combines TRBV6-1 with TRBJ1-5, with 12 bases identical to TRBD1. The CDR3 is 16 residues long. V lost 4 bases, J lost 4 bases, and 5 bases stayed unmatched. Germline V gene sequence: CDR1 MNHNS, CDR2 SASEGT. The CDR3 bases are TGTGCCAGCAGTGGGGACAGGGGGCAGAGGAATCAGCCCCAGCATTTT. Its protein is CASSGDRGQRNQPQHF.

The CDR3 bases are TGTGCCAGCAGCTTAAACAGTGGATCTGGAAACACCATATATTTT. Translated, it gives CASSLNSGSGNTIYF. The V gene is TRBV7-9, the J gene TRBJ1-3, with unresolved D. Germline lookup yields CDR1 SEHNR and CDR2 FQNEAQ (reference sequence). With 2 bases removed from V and 1 base from J, the gap between germline ends came to 9 bases. The CDR3 is made up of 15 amino acids.

The gene calls are TRBV10-1 and TRBJ2-7; D unresolved. Trimming cost V 2 bases and J 1 base, with 12 bases left between them. The CDR3 totals 15 residues. From germline, CDR1 is WNHNN and CDR2 SYGVQD (reference sequence). The CDR3 here is CASSEGWNGSYEQYF. For the CDR3, the DNA is TGCGCCAGCAGTGAGGGTTGGAACGGGTCCTACGAGCAGTACTTC.

The gene calls are TRBV4-1 and TRBJ2-7, with D uncertain. In germline, CDR1 is MGHRA, CDR2 YSYEKL. This CDR3 is 13 amino acids long. Between the trimmed V and J ends, which lost 6 bases and 1 base, there was a span of 10 bases. The CDR3 sequence is CASSLERSYEQYF. As DNA, the CDR3 is TGCGCCAGCAGTCTGGAAAGGTCCTACGAGCAGTACTTC.

The rearrangement joins TRBV2 to TRBJ1-2; 9 bases map to TRBD1. V lost 6 bases, J lost 7 bases, and 6 bases stayed unmatched. This CDR3 is 13 amino acids long. CDR1 SNHLY and CDR2 FYNNEI come from the germline V gene. The CDR3 DNA reads TGTGCCAGCAGAGGGGGACAGGGTATTGGCTACACCTTC. This translates into CASRGGQGIGYTF.

The rearrangement uses TRBV9 and TRBJ2-5; TRBD2 matches at 7 bases. The V gene end was trimmed by 4 bases and the J gene end by 5 bases; junction bases not matched to a gene: 11. Germline V gene data show CDR1 as SGDLS and CDR2 as YYNGEE. The CDR3 is 15 residues long. The CDR3 DNA follows: TGTGCCAGCAGCCTAGGACTAGGCCCTATGGAGACCCAGTACTTC. Encoded protein: CASSLGLGPMETQYF.

This chain uses TRBV7-8 with TRBJ2-1, with a possible D match to TRBD1 (6 bases). Looked up from germline, CDR1 is SGHVS and CDR2 is FQNEAQ. This CDR3 contains 14 residues. Trimming removed 3 bases from V and 8 bases from J, with 14 bases in between. This CDR3 is CASSLRQARDEQFF. CDR3 bases: TGTGCCAGCAGCTTGAGACAGGCCCGGGATGAGCAGTTCTTC.

CDR3 DNA sequence: TGTGCCAGCAGCTTAGCGGCGGGACTCAATGAGCAGTTCTTC. Residues: CASSLAAGLNEQFF. The chain joins TRBV7-8 to TRBJ2-1; D might be TRBD2 (6 bases). CDR1 and CDR2 (germline): SGHVS, FQNEAQ. V was cut by 0 bases and J by 6 bases, with 9 bases left in between. The length of the CDR3 is 14 residues. The whole variable domain, remainder taken from reference TRBV7-8 and TRBJ2-1, is GAGVSQSPRYKVAKRGQDVALRCDPISGHVSLFWYQQALGQGPEFLTYFQNEAQLDKSGLPSDRFFAERPEGSVSTLKIQRTQQEDSAVYLCASSLAAGLNEQFFGPGTRLTVL.

This sequence joins TRBV9 and TRBJ1-5; 7 positions agree with TRBD1. Germline V CDR1 and CDR2: SGDLS, YYNGEE. V lost 3 bases to trimming and J lost 6 bases; unmatched junction nucleotides: 9. The CDR3 is 15 amino acids. In DNA, the CDR3 is TGTGCCAGCAGCGCCGACAGGGACGACGCTCAGCCCCAGCATTTT. Residues: CASSADRDDAQPQHF.

V is TRBV5-1 and J is TRBJ2-3, with 8 bases lining up with TRBD2. The CDR3 sequence is 14 residues long. Germline V gene sequence: CDR1 SGHRS, CDR2 YFSETQ. Trimming removed 5 bases from V and 5 bases from J; junction bases left unmatched: 7. CDR3 amino acids: CASSSGGLGDTQYF. In DNA form, the CDR3 reads TGCGCCAGCAGTTCGGGGGGGCTAGGAGATACGCAGTATTTT.

This chain links TRBV6-5 with TRBJ2-2; the match to TRBD2 covers 9 bases. V lost 6 bases, J lost 6 bases, and 8 bases stayed unmatched. The germline V gene encodes CDR1 MNHEY and CDR2 SVGAGI. This CDR3 region has 15 residues. This chain's CDR3 is CASSRGRGGSGELFF. The DNA of the CDR3 is TGTGCCAGCAGCCGCGGGAGGGGGGGATCCGGGGAGCTGTTTTTT.